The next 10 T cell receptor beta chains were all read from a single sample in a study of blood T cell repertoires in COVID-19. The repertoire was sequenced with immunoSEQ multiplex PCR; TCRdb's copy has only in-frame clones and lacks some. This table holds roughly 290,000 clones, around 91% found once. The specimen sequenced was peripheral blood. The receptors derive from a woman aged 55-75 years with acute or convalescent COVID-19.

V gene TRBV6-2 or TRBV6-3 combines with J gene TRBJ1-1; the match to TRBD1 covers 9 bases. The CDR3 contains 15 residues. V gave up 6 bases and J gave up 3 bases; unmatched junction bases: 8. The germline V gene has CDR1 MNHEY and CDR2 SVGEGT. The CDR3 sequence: CASSRMGQGHTEAFF. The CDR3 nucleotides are TGTGCCAGCAGCCGGATGGGACAGGGTCACACTGAAGCTTTCTTT.

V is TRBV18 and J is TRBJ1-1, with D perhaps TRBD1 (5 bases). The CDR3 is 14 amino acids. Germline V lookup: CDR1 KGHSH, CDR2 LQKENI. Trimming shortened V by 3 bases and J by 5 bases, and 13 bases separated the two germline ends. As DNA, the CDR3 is TGTGCCAGCTCACCGGGGACTGAGGGAACTGAAGCTTTCTTT. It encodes CASSPGTEGTEAFF.

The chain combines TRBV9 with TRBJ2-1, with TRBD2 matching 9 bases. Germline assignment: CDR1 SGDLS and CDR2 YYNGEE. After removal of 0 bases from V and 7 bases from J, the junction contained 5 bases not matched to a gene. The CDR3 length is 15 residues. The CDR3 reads CASSVASGVGNEQFF. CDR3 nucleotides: TGTGCCAGCAGCGTAGCTAGCGGGGTGGGTAATGAGCAGTTCTTC.

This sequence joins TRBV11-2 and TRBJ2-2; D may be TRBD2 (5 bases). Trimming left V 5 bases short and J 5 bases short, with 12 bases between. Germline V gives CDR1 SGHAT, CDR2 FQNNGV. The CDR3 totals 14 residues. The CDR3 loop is CASSKLVRTGELFF. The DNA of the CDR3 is TGTGCCAGCAGCAAACTAGTTCGAACCGGGGAGCTGTTTTTT.

In DNA form, the CDR3 reads TGTGCCAGCAGTCCACCGGGACAGGGCAATCAGCCCCAGCATTTT. Its protein is CASSPPGQGNQPQHF. The chain employs TRBV28 and TRBJ1-5; 8 bases map to TRBD1. Per the germline V gene, CDR1 is MDHEN and CDR2 is SYDVKM. CDR3 length: 15 amino acids. J lost 2 bases, V lost 5 bases, and 5 bases had no gene match.

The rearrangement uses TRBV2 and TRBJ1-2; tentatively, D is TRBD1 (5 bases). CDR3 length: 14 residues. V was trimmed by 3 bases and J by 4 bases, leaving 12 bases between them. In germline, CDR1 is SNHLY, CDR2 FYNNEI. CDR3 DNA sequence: TGTGCCAGCAGTGAGGGCAGGGCGGCCTATGGCTACACCTTC. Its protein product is CASSEGRAAYGYTF.

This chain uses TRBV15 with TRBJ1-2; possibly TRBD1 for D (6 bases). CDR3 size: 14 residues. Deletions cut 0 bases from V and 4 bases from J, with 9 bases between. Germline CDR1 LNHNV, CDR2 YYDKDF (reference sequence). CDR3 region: CATSREGGGYGYTF. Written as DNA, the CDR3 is TGTGCCACCAGCAGAGAGGGAGGGGGCTATGGCTACACCTTC.

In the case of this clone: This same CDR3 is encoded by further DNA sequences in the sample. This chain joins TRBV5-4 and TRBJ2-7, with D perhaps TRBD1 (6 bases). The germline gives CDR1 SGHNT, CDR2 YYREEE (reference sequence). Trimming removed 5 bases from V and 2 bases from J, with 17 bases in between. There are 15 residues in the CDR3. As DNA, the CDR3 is TGTGCCAGCAGTTTGAGCTGGGGGCCAACCTACGAGCAGTACTTC. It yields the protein CASSLSWGPTYEQYF.

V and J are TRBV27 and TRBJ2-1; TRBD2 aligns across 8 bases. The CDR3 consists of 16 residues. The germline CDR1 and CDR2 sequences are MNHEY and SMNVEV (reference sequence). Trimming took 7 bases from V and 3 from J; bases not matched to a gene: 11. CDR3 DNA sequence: TGTGCCAGCACAACCCCCCGGGAGGGTCTCTACAATGAGCAGTTCTTC. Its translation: CASTTPREGLYNEQFF.

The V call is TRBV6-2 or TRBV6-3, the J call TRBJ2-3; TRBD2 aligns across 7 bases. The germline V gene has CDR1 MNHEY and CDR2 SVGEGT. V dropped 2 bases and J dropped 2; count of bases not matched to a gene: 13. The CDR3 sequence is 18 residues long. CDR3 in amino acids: CASSYPRGSGTFTDTQYF. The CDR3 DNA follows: TGTGCCAGCAGTTACCCTAGAGGGAGCGGGACCTTCACAGATACGCAGTATTTT.